This entry is about one T cell receptor beta chain. The sample comes from a study of cytomegalovirus exposure and HLA in healthy donors. V gave up 4 bases and J gave up 2 bases, with 15 bases separating them. Germline V gene sequence: CDR1 SQVTM, CDR2 ANQGSEA. This CDR3 is 14 amino acids long. While unrecorded immune exposures were likely, the donors were nominally healthy when sampled. Both 60 Vbeta primers and 13 Jbeta primers went into the PCR. Sequenced by immunoSEQ multiplex PCR; TCRdb stores in-frame clones only, minus some. The sample carries 150,000 to 200,000 clones, approximately 79% recorded once.

This sequence joins TRBV29-1 and TRBJ2-7; tentatively, D is TRBD2 (6 bases). The source material was PBMCs. This clonotype was obtained from a woman aged 50 to 65 in good health and CMV-seropositive. The CDR3 region has the DNA TGCAGCGTTGGAGCCGGGACTGGACCCTACGAGCAGTACTTC. Translating gives CSVGAGTGPYEQYF.